This record covers a single T cell receptor (beta chain). The sample originates from a study of monozygotic twins with inflammatory bowel disease. During cDNA synthesis, UMIs that each contained a 6-nucleotide sample barcode were added by means of template switching. Amplification used two nested PCRs: around 15 cycles, then 8 to 10 cycles, on TCRalpha/TCRbeta cDNA. TCRdb re-called the 5' RACE reads and catalogs CDR3 proteins one per entry, DNA excluded. With around 450,000 distinct CDR3 sequences in the sample, the ten largest clones hold about 2.2%. The CDR3 runs 15 residues. From germline, CDR1 is GTSNPN and CDR2 SVGIG (reference sequence).

The sample comprised blood. This sequence was found in a human donor with ulcerative colitis or Crohn's disease, or a healthy co-twin of an affected twin (not recorded which). V and J are TRBV30 and TRBJ2-7; the D call of TRBD1 rests on TCRdb alone, since no DNA is present to check it. CDR3 sequence reads: CAWSVGRAPSYEQYF.